A selection of T cell receptor beta chains follows, all from one sample in a study of blood T cells in healthy people across ages. Via MiXCR, TCRdb re-called the 5' RACE reads, giving one row per CDR3 protein. This sample yields approximately 790,000 distinct CDR3 sequences, of which 62% are seen a single time; roughly 25% belongs to the top ten. Specimen: blood. Receptor source: a man aged 25-45 years in good health. Each CDR3 is given with its conserved first and last residue. A D gene is named only where the DNA matches it firmly. Size is stated for part of the rows, as once, few or many counts, or as a class when the clone is expanded.

V gene	clone size	D gene	J gene	CDR3 protein	CDR3 DNA
TRBV25-1	.	TRBD2	TRBJ2-1	CASSEYLAGAYNEQFF	TGTGCCAGCAGTGAATATCTTGCGGGGGCCTACAATGAGCAGTTCTTC
TRBV28	once	TRBD1	TRBJ2-3	CASTTGTGKSTDTQYF	TGTGCCAGCACAACCGGGACAGGGAAGAGCACAGATACGCAGTATTTT
TRBV15	.	TRBD1	TRBJ1-2	CATSRDYGQGSYGYTF	TGTGCCACCAGCAGAGATTATGGACAGGGCTCCTATGGCTACACCTTC
TRBV9	.	TRBD1	TRBJ2-3	CASSVGPGQGAGTDTQYF	TGTGCCAGCAGCGTTGGTCCGGGACAGGGGGCTGGCACAGATACGCAGTATTTT
TRBV4-3	few	.	TRBJ2-7	CASSQGRGTQYF	TGCGCCAGCAGCCAAGGCAGGGGTACCCAGTACTTC
TRBV3-1	.	.	TRBJ2-1	CASSTDSGYNEQFF	TGTGCCAGCAGCACGGACTCAGGCTACAATGAGCAGTTCTTC
TRBV14	.	.	TRBJ2-1	CASSHGGWYNEQFF	TGTGCCAGCAGCCACGGGGGATGGTACAATGAGCAGTTCTTC
TRBV5-1	.	.	TRBJ2-7	CASTDREGGEQYF	TGCGCCAGCACGGACAGGGAGGGTGGCGAGCAGTACTTC
TRBV7-2	.	TRBD1	TRBJ2-4	CASSPRRQGDIQYF	TGTGCCAGCAGCCCCCGCCGACAGGGAGACATTCAGTACTTC
TRBV20-1	.	.	TRBJ2-6	CSARDLLRSGANVLTF	TGCAGTGCTAGAGATCTCTTACGGTCTGGGGCCAACGTCCTGACTTTC
TRBV7-2	few	.	TRBJ2-7	CASSLRSPSTYEQYF	TGTGCCAGCAGCTTAAGGTCTCCCTCTACCTACGAGCAGTACTTC
TRBV9	once	.	TRBJ1-2	CASSAGRRTYGYTF	TGTGCCAGCAGCGCAGGGAGACGGACCTATGGCTACACCTTC
TRBV6-5	few	.	TRBJ2-1	CASARRQAEQFF	TGTGCCAGCGCCAGACGGCAAGCTGAGCAGTTCTTC
TRBV20-1	.	.	TRBJ1-1	CSARKENTEAFF	TGCAGTGCTAGGAAGGAGAACACTGAAGCTTTCTTT
TRBV29-1	.	TRBD2	TRBJ2-5	CSVVPGLAGGLQETQYF	TGCAGCGTTGTTCCGGGACTAGCGGGGGGGCTTCAAGAGACCCAGTACTTC
TRBV9	.	.	TRBJ2-7	CASSVSDSYEQYF	TGTGCCAGCAGCGTATCGGATTCCTACGAGCAGTACTTC
TRBV12-3/TRBV12-4	.	TRBD1	TRBJ2-3	CASNAGRGRDTQYF	TGTGCCAGCAACGCGGGCAGGGGGCGAGATACGCAGTATTTT
TRBV9	few	TRBD1	TRBJ1-6	CASSGDSPTPSPLHF	TGTGCCAGCAGCGGGGACAGTCCAACCCCTTCACCCCTCCACTTT
TRBV6-5	.	.	TRBJ2-3	CASRGPEVPDTQYF	TGTGCCAGCAGGGGGCCCGAAGTCCCAGATACGCAGTATTTT
TRBV6-1	.	.	TRBJ2-3	CASSLIRSAGSTDTQYF	TGTGCCAGCAGCCTAATACGGAGCGCGGGTAGCACAGATACGCAGTATTTT
TRBV29-1	.	TRBD2	TRBJ2-1	CSTREASGGAGEQFF	TGCAGCACCCGTGAGGCTAGCGGGGGGGCTGGTGAGCAGTTCTTC
TRBV7-9	.	TRBD2	TRBJ2-5	CASSEPGLSKPRTQYF	TGTGCCAGCAGCGAACCGGGACTATCTAAGCCGCGGACCCAGTACTTC
TRBV6-2/TRBV6-3	.	.	TRBJ2-3	CASHGPLHLKDTQYF	TGTGCCAGCCACGGACCCCTTCACCTGAAAGATACGCAGTATTTT
TRBV9	.	TRBD1	TRBJ1-4	CASSAGTATNEKLFF	TGTGCCAGCAGCGCCGGGACAGCAACTAATGAAAAACTGTTTTTT
TRBV6-7	.	TRBD1	TRBJ2-7	CASSPRGPPHNEQYF	TGTGCCAGCAGTCCCAGGGGGCCGCCTCACAATGAGCAGTACTTC
TRBV21-1	.	.	TRBJ2-3	CAGSKARSGGGDTQYF	TGTGCCGGCAGCAAAGCGCGGAGCGGGGGGGGAGATACGCAGTATTTT
TRBV29-1	.	.	TRBJ1-3	CSAQFTRDPSGNTIYF	TGCAGCGCCCAATTTACACGGGACCCCTCTGGAAACACCATATATTTT
TRBV12-3/TRBV12-4	.	TRBD1	TRBJ2-5	CASSPGTVAGETQYF	TGTGCCAGCAGCCCGGGGACAGTAGCCGGAGAGACCCAGTACTTC
TRBV15	.	.	TRBJ2-1	CATSGDPGNEQFF	TGTGCCACCAGCGGAGACCCTGGGAATGAGCAGTTCTTC
TRBV29-1	.	.	TRBJ2-7	CSVQAPGMQYF	TGCAGCGTCCAAGCACCGGGTATGCAGTACTTC
TRBV4-3	.	.	TRBJ2-1	CASSYRQASYNEQFF	TGCGCCAGCAGCTACAGACAGGCATCCTACAATGAGCAGTTCTTC
TRBV4-2	.	.	TRBJ2-6	CASSQDPADSSGANVLTF	TGTGCCAGCAGCCAAGATCCAGCGGACAGCTCTGGGGCCAACGTCCTGACTTTC
TRBV12-3/TRBV12-4	.	.	TRBJ2-5	CASSVTLWETQYF	TGTGCCAGCAGTGTAACTCTCTGGGAGACCCAGTACTTC
TRBV25-1	.	.	TRBJ1-1	CASSAQGIRTEAFF	TGTGCCAGCAGTGCTCAGGGTATAAGGACTGAAGCTTTCTTT
TRBV25-1	.	TRBD2	TRBJ2-5	CASSDWTSGGGETQYF	TGTGCCAGCAGTGACTGGACTAGCGGGGGAGGTGAGACCCAGTACTTC